This TCR beta chain is drawn from a study of T cells after yellow fever vaccination. This clonotype was found many times. Its cognate antigen is unknown. In germline, CDR1 is SGHRS, CDR2 YFSETQ. This CDR3 is built from 16 residues. J lost 0 bases, V lost 4 bases, and 4 bases had no gene match. Study-level results: Any FACS-sorted repertoire could hold abundant clonotypes that contaminate it from the bulk population.

Template switching with 5'RACE generated the TCR cDNA and added a universal primer site and UMIs. TCRdb independently ran MiXCR on the 5' RACE reads; one entry per CDR3 protein. This sample carries over 110,000 distinct CDR3 sequences, roughly 8.2% of them seen once, and the ten largest clones take roughly 0.73%. Source: CD4+ T cells sorted from PBMCs, taken 5 days after the yellow fever booster vaccination. This sequence was found in a man aged 25-40 years who received the YFV17D yellow fever vaccine. The chain has TRBV5-1 and TRBJ2-3; 11 nucleotides match TRBD2. In nucleotides, the CDR3 is TGCGCCAGCAGCCCGGGACTAGCGGTTAGCACAGATACGCAGTATTTT. Its protein is CASSPGLAVSTDTQYF.